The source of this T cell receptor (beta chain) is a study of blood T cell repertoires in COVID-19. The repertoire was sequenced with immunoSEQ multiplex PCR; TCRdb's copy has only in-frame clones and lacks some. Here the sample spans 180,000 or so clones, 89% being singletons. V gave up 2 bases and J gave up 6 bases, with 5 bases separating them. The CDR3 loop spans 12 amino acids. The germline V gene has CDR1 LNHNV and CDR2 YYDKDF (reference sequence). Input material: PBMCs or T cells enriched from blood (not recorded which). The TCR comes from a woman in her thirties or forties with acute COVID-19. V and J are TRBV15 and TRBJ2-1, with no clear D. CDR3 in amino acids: CATSRRSNEQFF. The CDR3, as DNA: TGTGCCACCAGCAGAAGGAGCAATGAGCAGTTCTTC.